Presented here are 10 T cell receptor beta chains from one specimen sequenced in a study of CD8 T cells in ankylosing spondylitis. For these TCRs, the target antigens are not known. TCRdb called the 5' RACE reads again in MiXCR, with one record for every CDR3 protein. This sample has roughly 700,000 distinct CDR3 sequences, with 15% to 20% found just once. Study-wide results and limits: Characteristic of ankylosing spondylitis blood, it appeared, was a TCR beta motif comprising fewer than 10 highly homologous variants.

The sample taken for sequencing was blood, either unsorted or a sorted T cell fraction (not recorded which). The origin of the receptors is a male donor with ankylosing spondylitis.

This clonotype was observed a handful of times. The chain joins TRBV12-3 or TRBV12-4 to TRBJ2-2, with TRBD1 as a possible D gene (5 bases). The CDR3 runs 15 residues. Deletions cut 3 bases from V and 1 base from J, with 9 bases between. The chain's CDR3 is CASSFSRENTGELFF. The CDR3, as DNA: TGTGCCAGCAGTTTTTCCAGGGAGAACACCGGGGAGCTGTTTTTT.

The chain combines TRBV5-1 with TRBJ1-1, with 7 bases aligning to TRBD1. Trimming cost V 5 bases and J 5 bases; bases outside gene matches: 9. Germline-derived CDR1 and CDR2 are SGHRS and YFSETQ. CDR3 length: 14 residues. For the CDR3, the DNA is TGCGCCAGCAGTTCGGGACAGTTTTTTACTGAAGCTTTCTTT. Residues: CASSSGQFFTEAFF.

This clonotype was seen more than once but under ten times. The chain joins TRBV12-3 or TRBV12-4 to TRBJ2-1; D unresolved. Trimming took off 5 bases at V and 4 bases at J, with 18 bases between the two ends. The CDR3 is 16 amino acids. CDR3 bases: TGTGCCAGCAGTACCTCCCTGGCAGACCGTTACAATGAGCAGTTCTTC. This codes for CASSTSLADRYNEQFF.

This clonotype came up a few times. The V and J genes are TRBV7-7 and TRBJ2-5, with a possible D match to TRBD2 (6 bases). V dropped 5 bases and J dropped 3 bases, with 13 bases sitting between them. Germline V gene sequence: CDR1 SSHAT, CDR2 FNYEAQ (reference sequence). The CDR3 has 14 residues. The CDR3 spells CASSPTGTEETQYF. The CDR3, as DNA: TGTGCCAGCAGCCCCACCGGGACTGAAGAGACCCAGTACTTC.

The chain uses TRBV20-1 and TRBJ2-5, with TRBD2 matching over 9 bases. Germline CDR1 is DFQATT and CDR2 is SNEGSKA (reference sequence). Losses at the gene ends were 6 bases for V and 2 bases for J; bases not matched to a gene: 7. The CDR3 totals 14 residues. In nucleotides, the CDR3 is TGCAGTGCCACTTTGACTAGCGGACAAGAGACCCAGTACTTC. Protein: CSATLTSGQETQYF.

The DNA for the CDR3 is TGTGCCAGCAGCGTAGCGGGGACAGAGACCCAGTACTTC. The encoded protein is CASSVAGTETQYF. The V call is TRBV9, the J call TRBJ2-5; D assignment may be TRBD1 or TRBD2 (5 bases each). Between the trimmed V and J ends, which lost 0 bases and 4 bases, there was a span of 7 bases. Germline CDR1 SGDLS, CDR2 YYNGEE. The CDR3 loop spans 13 amino acids.

The V call is TRBV27, the J call TRBJ1-5, with D hard to call. CDR1 and CDR2 from the germline V gene are MNHEY and SMNVEV (reference sequence). Trimming removed 10 bases at V and 2 bases at J, with 12 bases between. This CDR3 region has 13 residues. CDR3 sequence (DNA): TGTGCCACCGGAATTGACGGCAATCAGCCCCAGCATTTT. Amino acids: CATGIDGNQPQHF.

This clonotype was counted only a few times. CDR3: CASSFEAGNTIYF. CDR3 DNA sequence: TGTGCCAGCAGCTTCGAAGCTGGAAACACCATATATTTT. The V gene is TRBV11-2, the J gene TRBJ1-3; D gene uncertain. The CDR3 length is 13 residues. Looked up from germline, CDR1 is SGHAT and CDR2 is FQNNGV. The V and J ends lost 3 bases and 2 bases respectively, with 5 bases between them.

Only a few counts were recorded for this clonotype. The V call is TRBV29-1, the J call TRBJ2-1; D ambiguous. Trimming shortened V by 1 base and J by 6 bases, and 4 bases separated the two germline ends. This CDR3 has 11 amino acids. CDR1 is SQVTM, CDR2 ANQGSEA, per germline. CDR3 nucleotides: TGCAGCGTTGAAGGGGCCAATGAGCAGTTCTTC. Encoded protein: CSVEGANEQFF.

This clonotype was detected a few times. The CDR3 sequence is CASTLRTSVDTQYF. The CDR3 DNA is TGTGCCAGCACCTTAAGGACTAGCGTAGATACGCAGTATTTT. V usage is TRBV12-3 or TRBV12-4 and J usage is TRBJ2-3, with 9 bases aligning to TRBD2. J gave up 5 bases and V 7 bases, and 7 bases lay outside the gene matches. The CDR3 extends over 14 amino acids.